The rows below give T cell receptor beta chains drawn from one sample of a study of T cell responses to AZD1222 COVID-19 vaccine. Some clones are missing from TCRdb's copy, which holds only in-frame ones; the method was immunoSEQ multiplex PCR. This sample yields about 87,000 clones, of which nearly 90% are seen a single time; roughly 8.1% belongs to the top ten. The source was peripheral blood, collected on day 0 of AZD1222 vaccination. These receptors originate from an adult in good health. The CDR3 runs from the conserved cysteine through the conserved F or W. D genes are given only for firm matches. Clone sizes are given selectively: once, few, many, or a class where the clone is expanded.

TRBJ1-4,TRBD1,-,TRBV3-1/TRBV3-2,CASSHRDRIKATNEKLFF,TGTGCCAGCAGCCACCGGGACAGAATCAAGGCAACTAATGAAAAACTGTTTTTT
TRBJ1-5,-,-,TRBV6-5,CASSPGVLQPQHF,TGTGCCAGCAGCCCCGGGGTTCTTCAGCCCCAGCATTTT
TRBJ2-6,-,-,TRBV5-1,CASSSGQLSGGANVLTF,TGCGCCAGCAGCTCCGGACAGCTCTCTGGTGGGGCCAACGTCCTGACTTTC
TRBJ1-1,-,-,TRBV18,CASSPFDRSTEAFF,TGTGCCAGCTCACCATTCGACCGATCCACTGAAGCTTTCTTT
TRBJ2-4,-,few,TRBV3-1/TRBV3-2,CASSQDRTSKGNIQYF,TGTGCCAGCAGCCAAGACAGGACATCCAAAGGAAACATTCAGTACTTC
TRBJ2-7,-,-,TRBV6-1,CASSESGQGGQYF,TGTGCCAGCAGTGAAAGTGGGCAGGGTGGGCAGTACTTC
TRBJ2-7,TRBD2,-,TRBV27,CASQTSGGDYEQYF,TGTGCCAGCCAAACTAGCGGGGGAGACTACGAGCAGTACTTC
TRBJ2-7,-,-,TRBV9,CASSVGVAQAYEQYF,TGTGCCAGCAGCGTAGGGGTAGCACAAGCCTACGAGCAGTACTTC
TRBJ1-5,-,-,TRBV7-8,CASSWTASRGNQPQHF,TGTGCCAGCAGCTGGACAGCCTCTCGGGGCAATCAGCCCCAGCATTTT
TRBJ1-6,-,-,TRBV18,CASSPGTNYNSPLHF,TGTGCCAGCTCACCCGGGACAAACTATAATTCACCCCTCCACTTT
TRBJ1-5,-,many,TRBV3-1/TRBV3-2,CASSRGIRQPQHF,TGTGCCAGCAGCCGGGGGATACGGCAGCCCCAGCATTTT
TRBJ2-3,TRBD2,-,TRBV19,CASSTTSPRADTQYF,TGTGCCAGTAGTACGACTAGCCCGAGGGCAGATACGCAGTATTTT
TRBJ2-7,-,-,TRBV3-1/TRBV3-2,CASSEINSYEQYF,TGTGCCAGCAGCGAAATTAATTCCTACGAGCAGTACTTC
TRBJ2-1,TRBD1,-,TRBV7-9,CASSLGRQGGNEQFF,TGTGCCAGCAGCTTAGGAAGACAGGGGGGGAATGAGCAGTTCTTC
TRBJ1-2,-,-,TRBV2,CASSEVDSFYGYTF,TGTGCCAGCAGTGAAGTGGACAGTTTCTATGGCTACACCTTC
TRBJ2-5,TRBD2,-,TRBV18,CASSPGSSGGAGRETQYF,TGTGCCAGCTCACCCGGTTCTAGCGGGGGGGCAGGCCGAGAGACCCAGTACTTC
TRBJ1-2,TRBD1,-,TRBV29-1,CSVEETGGSSGYGYTF,TGCAGCGTTGAAGAGACAGGGGGGTCCTCAGGCTATGGCTACACCTTC
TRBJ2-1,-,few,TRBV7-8,CASLGGRHNNEQFF,TGTGCCAGCCTCGGGGGGCGACATAACAATGAGCAGTTCTTC
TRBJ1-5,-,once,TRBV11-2,CASSLASDGVHNQPQHF,TGTGCCAGCAGCTTAGCCTCAGACGGGGTTCACAATCAGCCCCAGCATTTT
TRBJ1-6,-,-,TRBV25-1,CASGSRPEGSPLHF,TGTGCCAGCGGATCTCGCCCGGAGGGTTCACCCCTCCACTTT
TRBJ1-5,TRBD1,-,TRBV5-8,CASSLGTGSYQPQHF,TGTGCCAGCAGCTTGGGGACAGGGTCGTATCAGCCCCAGCATTTT
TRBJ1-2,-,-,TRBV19,CASSTNHRASYGYTF,TGTGCCAGTAGTACTAATCATCGGGCCAGCTATGGCTACACCTTC
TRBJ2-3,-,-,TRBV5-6,CASKSLGGGRTDTQYF,TGTGCCAGCAAGTCCCTGGGGGGGGGCAGAACAGATACGCAGTATTTT
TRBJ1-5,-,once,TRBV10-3,CAISDPEGSNQPQHF,TGTGCCATCAGTGACCCCGAAGGGAGCAATCAGCCCCAGCATTTT
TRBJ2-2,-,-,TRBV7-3,CASSSGGGELFF,TGTGCCAGCAGCTCAGGCGGCGGGGAGCTGTTTTTT
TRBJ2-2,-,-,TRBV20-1,CSASQPLLANTGELFF,TGCAGTGCTAGTCAGCCGCTTCTGGCGAACACCGGGGAGCTGTTTTTT
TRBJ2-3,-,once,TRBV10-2,CASSESTLNTQYF,TGCGCCAGCAGTGAGTCGACTCTTAATACGCAGTATTTT
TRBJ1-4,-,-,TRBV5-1,CASSPLGVNEKLFF,TGCGCCAGCAGCCCCTTGGGGGTAAATGAAAAACTGTTTTTT
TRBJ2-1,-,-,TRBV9,CASSVNVRGGLNEQFF,TGTGCCAGCAGCGTAAATGTGAGGGGGGGCCTCAATGAGCAGTTCTTC
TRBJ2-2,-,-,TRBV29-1,CIVQGLPGELFF,TGCATCGTACAGGGACTCCCCGGGGAGCTGTTTTTT
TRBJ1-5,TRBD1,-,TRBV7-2,CASSFTGALSNQPQHF,TGTGCCAGCAGCTTTACAGGGGCCCTTAGCAATCAGCCCCAGCATTTT
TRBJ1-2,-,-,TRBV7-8,CASSHRLVGSYGYTF,TGTGCCAGCAGCCATAGATTGGTGGGGTCCTATGGCTACACCTTC
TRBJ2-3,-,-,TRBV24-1,CATSVTATDTQYF,TGTGCCACCAGTGTTACCGCCACAGATACGCAGTATTTT
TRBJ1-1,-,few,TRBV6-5,CASHRSSMNTEAFF,TGTGCCAGCCACCGTAGTAGTATGAACACTGAAGCTTTCTTT
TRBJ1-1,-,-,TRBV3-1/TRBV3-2,CASSQERVGLPPWTEAFF,TGTGCCAGCAGCCAAGAAAGGGTAGGACTTCCTCCATGGACTGAAGCTTTCTTT
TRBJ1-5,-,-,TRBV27,CASRTGPYSNQPQHF,TGTGCCAGCAGAACAGGGCCTTATAGCAATCAGCCCCAGCATTTT
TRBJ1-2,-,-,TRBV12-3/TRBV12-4,CASSARGGYTF,TGTGCCAGCAGTGCAAGAGGGGGCTACACCTTC
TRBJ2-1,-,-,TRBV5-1,CASSKNLDGQFF,TGCGCCAGCAGCAAAAACCTAGATGGGCAGTTCTTC
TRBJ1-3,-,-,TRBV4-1,CASSQDQVRRAGNTIYF,TGCGCCAGCAGCCAAGATCAGGTTAGACGGGCTGGAAACACCATATATTTT
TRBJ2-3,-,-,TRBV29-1,CSVEDRRDLADTQYF,TGCAGCGTTGAAGATCGAAGGGACCTGGCAGATACGCAGTATTTT
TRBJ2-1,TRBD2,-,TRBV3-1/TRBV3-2,CASSPNPRLAGVYNEQFF,TGTGCCAGCAGCCCTAACCCCCGACTAGCGGGGGTCTACAATGAGCAGTTCTTC
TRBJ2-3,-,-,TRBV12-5,CASGRESPGTDTQYF,TGTGCTAGTGGACGGGAGTCGCCTGGAACAGATACGCAGTATTTT
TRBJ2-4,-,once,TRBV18,CASSPSAKNIQYF,TGTGCCAGCTCACCCTCAGCCAAAAACATTCAGTACTTC
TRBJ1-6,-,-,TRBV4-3,CASSQDGGQAGSPLHF,TGCGCCAGCAGCCAAGATGGGGGGCAGGCGGGTTCACCCCTCCACTTT
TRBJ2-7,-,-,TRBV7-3,CASSLSSGSSYEQYF,TGTGCCAGCAGCTTAAGTTCGGGAAGCTCCTACGAGCAGTACTTC
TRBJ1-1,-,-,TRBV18,CASSPGLGNTEAFF,TGTGCCAGCTCACCGGGGCTGGGGAACACTGAAGCTTTCTTT
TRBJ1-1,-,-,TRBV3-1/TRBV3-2,CASSPVSGVNTEAFF,TGTGCCAGCAGCCCGGTGTCAGGGGTGAACACTGAAGCTTTCTTT